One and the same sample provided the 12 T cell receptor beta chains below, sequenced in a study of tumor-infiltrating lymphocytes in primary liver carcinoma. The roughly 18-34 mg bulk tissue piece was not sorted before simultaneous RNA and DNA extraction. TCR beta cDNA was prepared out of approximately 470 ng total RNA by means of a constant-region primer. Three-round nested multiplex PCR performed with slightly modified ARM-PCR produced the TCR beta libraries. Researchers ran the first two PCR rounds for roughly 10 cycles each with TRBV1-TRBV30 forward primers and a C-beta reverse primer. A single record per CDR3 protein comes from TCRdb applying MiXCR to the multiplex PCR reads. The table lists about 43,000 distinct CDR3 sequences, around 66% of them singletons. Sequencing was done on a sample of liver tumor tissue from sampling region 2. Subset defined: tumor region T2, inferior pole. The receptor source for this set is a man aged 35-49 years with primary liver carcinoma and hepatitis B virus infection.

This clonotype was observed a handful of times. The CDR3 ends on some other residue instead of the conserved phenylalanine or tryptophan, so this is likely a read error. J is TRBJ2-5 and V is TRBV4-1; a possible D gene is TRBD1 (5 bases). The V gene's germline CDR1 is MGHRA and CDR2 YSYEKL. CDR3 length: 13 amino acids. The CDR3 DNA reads TGCGCCAGCAGCCCAGGGTACCAAGAGGCCCAGTACTCC. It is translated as CASSPGYQEAQYS.

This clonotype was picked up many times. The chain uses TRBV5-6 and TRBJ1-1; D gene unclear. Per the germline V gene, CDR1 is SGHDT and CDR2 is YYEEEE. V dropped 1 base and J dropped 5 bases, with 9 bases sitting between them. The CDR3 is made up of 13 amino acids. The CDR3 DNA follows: TGTGCCAGCAGCTTGTCGGGAAGGACTGAAGCTTTCTTT. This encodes CASSLSGRTEAFF.

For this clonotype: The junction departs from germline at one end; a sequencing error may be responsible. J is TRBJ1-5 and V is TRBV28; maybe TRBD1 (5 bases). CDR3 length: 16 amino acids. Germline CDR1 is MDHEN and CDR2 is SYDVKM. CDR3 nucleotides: TGTGCCAGCAGTTCCTCCAGTCGGGGCGGTGGCCAGCCCAAGCATTTT. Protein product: CASSSSSRGGGQPKHF.

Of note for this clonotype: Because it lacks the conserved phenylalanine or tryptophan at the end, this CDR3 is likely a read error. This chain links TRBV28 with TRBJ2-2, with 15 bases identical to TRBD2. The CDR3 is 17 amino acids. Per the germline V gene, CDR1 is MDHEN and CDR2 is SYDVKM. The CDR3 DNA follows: TGTGTCAGCATTCCCAACGGACTAGCGGGAGGGGCCGGGGAGCTGTTTTCT. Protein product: CVSIPNGLAGGAGELFS.

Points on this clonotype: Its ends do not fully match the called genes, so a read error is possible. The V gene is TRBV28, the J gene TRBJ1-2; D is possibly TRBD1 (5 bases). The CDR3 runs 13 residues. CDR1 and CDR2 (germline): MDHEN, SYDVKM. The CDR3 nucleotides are TGCGCCAGCGGTCGGACAACTAACTATGGCTACATCTTC. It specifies CASGRTTNYGYIF.

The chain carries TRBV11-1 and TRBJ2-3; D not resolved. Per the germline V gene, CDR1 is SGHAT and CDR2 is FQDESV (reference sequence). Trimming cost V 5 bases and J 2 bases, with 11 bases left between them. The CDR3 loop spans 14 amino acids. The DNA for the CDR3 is TGTGCCAGCAGCCTAAGGTCCGACACAGATACGCAGTATTTT. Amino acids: CASSLRSDTDTQYF.

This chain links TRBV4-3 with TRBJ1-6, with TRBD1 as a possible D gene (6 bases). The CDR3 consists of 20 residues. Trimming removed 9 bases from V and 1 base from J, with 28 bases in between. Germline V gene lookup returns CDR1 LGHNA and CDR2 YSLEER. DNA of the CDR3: TGCGCCAGTATCCAAGGTCTCCAAGGGCAGGGGTCGTCCTATAATTCACCCCTCCACTTT. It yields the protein CASIQGLQGQGSSYNSPLHF.

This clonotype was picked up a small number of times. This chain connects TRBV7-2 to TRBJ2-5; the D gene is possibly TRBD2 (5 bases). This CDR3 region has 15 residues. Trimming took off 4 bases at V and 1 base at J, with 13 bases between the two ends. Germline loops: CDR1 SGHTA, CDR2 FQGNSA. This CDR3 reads CASSSPRSGQETQYF. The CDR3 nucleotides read TGTGCCAGCAGCTCCCCTAGGAGCGGCCAAGAGACCCAGTACTTC.

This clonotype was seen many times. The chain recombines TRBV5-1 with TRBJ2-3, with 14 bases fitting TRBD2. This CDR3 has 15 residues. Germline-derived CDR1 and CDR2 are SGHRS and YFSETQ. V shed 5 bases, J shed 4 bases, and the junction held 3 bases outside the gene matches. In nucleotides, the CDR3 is TGCGCCAGCAGGACTAGCGGGAGGGCTGCAGATACGCAGTATTTT. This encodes CASRTSGRAADTQYF.

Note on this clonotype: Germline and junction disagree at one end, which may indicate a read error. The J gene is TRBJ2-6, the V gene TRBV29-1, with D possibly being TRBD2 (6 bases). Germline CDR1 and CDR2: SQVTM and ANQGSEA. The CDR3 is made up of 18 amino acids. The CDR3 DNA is TGCAGCGTTGGAGGGGCTATCGGGAGCCTCTCTGGGGCCAATGTCCTGACTTTC. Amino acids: CSVGGAIGSLSGANVLTF. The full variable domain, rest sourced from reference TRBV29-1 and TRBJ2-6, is SAVISQKPSRDICQRGTSLTIQCQVDSQVTMMFWYRQQPGQSLTLIATANQGSEATYESGFVIDKFPISRPNLTFSTLTVSNMSPEDSSIYLCSVGGAIGSLSGANVLTFGAGSRLTVL.

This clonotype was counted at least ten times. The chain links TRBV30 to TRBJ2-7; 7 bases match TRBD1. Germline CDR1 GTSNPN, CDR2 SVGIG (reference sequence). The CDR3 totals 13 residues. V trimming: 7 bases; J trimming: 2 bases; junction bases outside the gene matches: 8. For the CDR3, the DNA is TGTGCCTCCCCGGGACAGTCCCCCTACGAGCAGTACTTC. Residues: CASPGQSPYEQYF.

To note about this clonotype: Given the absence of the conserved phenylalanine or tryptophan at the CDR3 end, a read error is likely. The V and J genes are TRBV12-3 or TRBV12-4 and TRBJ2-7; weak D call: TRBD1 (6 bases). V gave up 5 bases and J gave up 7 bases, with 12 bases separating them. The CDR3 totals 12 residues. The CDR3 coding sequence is TGTGCCAGCAGTCGGACAGTCTATGAGCAGTACTTA. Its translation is CASSRTVYEQYL.